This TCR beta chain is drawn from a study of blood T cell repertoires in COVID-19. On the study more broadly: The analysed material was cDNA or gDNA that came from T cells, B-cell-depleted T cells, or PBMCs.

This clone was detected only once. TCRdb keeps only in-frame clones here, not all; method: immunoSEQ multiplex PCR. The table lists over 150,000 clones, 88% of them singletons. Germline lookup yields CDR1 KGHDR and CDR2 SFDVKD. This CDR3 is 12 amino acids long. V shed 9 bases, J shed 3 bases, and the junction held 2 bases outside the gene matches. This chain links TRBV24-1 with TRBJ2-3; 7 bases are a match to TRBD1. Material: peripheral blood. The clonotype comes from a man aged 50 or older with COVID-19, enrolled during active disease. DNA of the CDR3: TGTGCCACCCAGGGGGATACAGATACGCAGTATTTT. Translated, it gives CATQGDTDTQYF.